Sequencing of this T cell receptor (beta chain) was carried out in a study of CD8+CD57+ T cells in acquired aplastic anemia. Study at large: Sorted CD4+ and CD8+ cells gave an average of about 3 ug of DNA. Healthy donor CD4+ cell samples had a mean of about 10.8 million reads. The study's findings and limits: Patients showed no significant difference from controls in CD8+ Simpson's diversity. Shared by patients and controls, some 29 CD8+ CDR3s were abundant in patients.

Genomic DNA provided the template from which TCR beta VDJ and CDR3 profiles were obtained. TCRdb reprocessed the reads with MiXCR, giving one entry per CDR3 protein. The repertoire holds 350,000 to 450,000 distinct CDR3 sequences, with around 68% as singletons. Comment on this clonotype: What it binds is unknown.

This CDR3 region has 15 residues. CDR1 is MGHDK and CDR2 is SYGVNS in the germline V gene. The sequenced sample was sorted CD4+, CD8+, or CD8+CD57+ T cells (not recorded which) from PBMCs. This TCR derives from a human donor in good health, serving as a control. The chain is built from TRBV25-1 and TRBJ2-7; D may be TRBD1 or TRBD2 (5 bases each). CDR3 region: CSSSDGWSGSSEQYF. CDR3 DNA: TGTTCTAGCAGCGACGGTTGGTCAGGGTCGAGCGAGCAGTACTTC.